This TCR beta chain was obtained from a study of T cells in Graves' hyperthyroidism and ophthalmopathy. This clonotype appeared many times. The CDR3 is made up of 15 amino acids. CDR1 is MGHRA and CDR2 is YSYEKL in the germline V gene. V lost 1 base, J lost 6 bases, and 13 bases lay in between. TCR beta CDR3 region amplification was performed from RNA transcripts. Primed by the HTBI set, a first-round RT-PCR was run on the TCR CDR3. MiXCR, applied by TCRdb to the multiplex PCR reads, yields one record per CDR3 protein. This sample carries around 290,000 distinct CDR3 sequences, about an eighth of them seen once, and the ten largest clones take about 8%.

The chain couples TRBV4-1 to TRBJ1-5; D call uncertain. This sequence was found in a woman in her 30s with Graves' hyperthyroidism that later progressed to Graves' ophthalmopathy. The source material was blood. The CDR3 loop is CASSQVNGGVQPQHF. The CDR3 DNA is TGCGCCAGCAGCCAAGTTAACGGTGGGGTTCAGCCCCAGCATTTT.